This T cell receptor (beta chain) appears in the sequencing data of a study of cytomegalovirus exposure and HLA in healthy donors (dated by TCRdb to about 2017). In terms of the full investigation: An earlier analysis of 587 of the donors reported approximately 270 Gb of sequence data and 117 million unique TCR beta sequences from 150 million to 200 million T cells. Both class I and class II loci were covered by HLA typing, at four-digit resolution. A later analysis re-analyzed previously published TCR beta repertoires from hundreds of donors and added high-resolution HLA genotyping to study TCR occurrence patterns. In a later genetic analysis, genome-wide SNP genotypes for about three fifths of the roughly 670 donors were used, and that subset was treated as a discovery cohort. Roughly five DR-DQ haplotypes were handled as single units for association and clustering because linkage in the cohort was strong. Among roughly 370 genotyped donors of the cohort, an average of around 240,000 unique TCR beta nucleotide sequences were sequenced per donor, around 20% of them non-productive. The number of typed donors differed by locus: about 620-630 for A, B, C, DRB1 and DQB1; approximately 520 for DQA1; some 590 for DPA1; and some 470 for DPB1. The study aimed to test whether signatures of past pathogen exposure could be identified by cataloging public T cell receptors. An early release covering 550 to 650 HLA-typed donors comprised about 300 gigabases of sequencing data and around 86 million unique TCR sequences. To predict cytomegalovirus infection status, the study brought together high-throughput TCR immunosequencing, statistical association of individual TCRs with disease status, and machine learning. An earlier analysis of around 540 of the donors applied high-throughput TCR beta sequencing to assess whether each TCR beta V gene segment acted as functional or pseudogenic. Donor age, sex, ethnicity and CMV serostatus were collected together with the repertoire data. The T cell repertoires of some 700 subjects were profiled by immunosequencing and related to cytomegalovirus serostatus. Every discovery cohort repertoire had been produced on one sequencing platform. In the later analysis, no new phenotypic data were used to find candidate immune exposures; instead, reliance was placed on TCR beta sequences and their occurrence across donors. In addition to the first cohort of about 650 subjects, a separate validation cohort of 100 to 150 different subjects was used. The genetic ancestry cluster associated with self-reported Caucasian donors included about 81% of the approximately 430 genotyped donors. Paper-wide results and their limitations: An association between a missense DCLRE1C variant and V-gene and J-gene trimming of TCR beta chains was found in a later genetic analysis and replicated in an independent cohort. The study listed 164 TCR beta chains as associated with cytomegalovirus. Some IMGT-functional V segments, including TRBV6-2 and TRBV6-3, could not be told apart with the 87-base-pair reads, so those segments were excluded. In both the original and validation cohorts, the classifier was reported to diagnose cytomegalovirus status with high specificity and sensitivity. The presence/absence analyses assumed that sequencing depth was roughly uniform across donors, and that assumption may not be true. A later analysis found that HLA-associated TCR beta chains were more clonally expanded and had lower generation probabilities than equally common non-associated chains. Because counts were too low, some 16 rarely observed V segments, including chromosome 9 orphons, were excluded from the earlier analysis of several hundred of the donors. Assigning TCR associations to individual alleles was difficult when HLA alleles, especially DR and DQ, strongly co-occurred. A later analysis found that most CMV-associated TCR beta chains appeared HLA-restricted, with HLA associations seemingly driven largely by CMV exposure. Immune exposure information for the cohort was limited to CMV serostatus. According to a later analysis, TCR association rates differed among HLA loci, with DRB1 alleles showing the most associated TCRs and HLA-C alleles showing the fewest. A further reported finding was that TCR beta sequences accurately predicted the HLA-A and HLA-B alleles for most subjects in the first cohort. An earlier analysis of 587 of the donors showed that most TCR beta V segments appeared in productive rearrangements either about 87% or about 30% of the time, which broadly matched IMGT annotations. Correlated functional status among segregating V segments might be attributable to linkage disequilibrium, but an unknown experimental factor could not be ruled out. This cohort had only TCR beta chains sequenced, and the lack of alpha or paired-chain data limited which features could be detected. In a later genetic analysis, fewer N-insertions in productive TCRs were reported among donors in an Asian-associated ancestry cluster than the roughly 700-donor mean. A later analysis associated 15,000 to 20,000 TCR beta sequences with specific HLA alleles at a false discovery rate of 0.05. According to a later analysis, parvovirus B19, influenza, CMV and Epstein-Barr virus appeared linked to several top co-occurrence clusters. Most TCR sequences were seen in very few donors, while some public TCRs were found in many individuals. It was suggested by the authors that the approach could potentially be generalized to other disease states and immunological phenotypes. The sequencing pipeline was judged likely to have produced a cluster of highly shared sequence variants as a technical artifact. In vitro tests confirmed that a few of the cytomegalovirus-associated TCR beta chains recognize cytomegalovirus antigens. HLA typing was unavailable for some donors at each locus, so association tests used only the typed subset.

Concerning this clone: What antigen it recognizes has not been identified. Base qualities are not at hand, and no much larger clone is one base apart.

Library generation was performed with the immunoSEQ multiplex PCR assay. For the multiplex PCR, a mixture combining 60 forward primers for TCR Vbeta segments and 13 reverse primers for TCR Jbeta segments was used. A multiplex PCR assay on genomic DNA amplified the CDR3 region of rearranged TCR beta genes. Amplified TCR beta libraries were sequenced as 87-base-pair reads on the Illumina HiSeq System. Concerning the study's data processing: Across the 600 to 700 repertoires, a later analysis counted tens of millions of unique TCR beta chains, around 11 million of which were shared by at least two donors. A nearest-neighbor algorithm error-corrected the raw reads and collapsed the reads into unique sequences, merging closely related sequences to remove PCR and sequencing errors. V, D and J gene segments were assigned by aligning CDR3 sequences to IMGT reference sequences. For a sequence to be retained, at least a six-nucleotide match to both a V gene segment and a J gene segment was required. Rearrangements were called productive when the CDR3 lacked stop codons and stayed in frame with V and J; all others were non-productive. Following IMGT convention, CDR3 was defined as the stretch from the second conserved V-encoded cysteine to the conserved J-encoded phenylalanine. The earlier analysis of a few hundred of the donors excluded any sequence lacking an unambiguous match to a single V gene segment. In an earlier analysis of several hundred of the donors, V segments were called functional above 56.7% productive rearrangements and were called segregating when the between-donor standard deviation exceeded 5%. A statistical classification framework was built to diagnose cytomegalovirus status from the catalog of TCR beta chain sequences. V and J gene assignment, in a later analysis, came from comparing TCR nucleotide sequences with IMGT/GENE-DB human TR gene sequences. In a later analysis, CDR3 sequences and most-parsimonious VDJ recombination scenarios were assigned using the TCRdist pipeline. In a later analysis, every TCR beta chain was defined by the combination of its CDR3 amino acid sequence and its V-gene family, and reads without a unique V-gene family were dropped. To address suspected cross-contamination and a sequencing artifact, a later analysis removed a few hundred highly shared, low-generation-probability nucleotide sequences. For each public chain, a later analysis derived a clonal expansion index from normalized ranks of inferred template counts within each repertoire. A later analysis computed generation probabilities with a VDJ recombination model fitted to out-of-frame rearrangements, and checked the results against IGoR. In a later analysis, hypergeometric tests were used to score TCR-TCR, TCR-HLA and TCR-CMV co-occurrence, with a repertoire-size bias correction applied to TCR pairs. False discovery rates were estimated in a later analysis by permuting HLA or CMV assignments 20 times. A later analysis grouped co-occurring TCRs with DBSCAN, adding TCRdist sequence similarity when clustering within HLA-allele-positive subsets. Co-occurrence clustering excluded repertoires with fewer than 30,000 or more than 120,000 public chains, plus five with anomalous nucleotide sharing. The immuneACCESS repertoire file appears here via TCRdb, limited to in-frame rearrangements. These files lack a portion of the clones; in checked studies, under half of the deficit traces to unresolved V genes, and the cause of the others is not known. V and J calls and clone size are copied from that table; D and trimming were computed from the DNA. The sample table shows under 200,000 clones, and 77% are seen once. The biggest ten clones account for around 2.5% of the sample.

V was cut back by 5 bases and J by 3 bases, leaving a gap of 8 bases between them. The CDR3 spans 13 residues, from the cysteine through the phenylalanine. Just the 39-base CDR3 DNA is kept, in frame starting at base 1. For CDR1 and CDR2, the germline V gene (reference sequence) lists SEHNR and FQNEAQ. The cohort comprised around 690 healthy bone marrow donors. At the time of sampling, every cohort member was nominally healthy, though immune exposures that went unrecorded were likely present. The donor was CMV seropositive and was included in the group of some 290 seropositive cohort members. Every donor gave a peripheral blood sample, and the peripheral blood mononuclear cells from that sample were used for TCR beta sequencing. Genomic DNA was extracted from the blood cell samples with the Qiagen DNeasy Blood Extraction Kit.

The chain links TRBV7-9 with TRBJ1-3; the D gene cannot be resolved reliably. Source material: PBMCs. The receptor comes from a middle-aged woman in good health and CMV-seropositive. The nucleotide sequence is TGTGCCAGCAGCCGCGGGAGTGGAAACACCATATATTTT. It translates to CASSRGSGNTIYF.